The T cell receptor beta chain under discussion was sequenced for a study of regulatory T cells in long-lasting Graves disease. In building TCR beta libraries, iRepertoire HTBI primers were used together with Arm-PCR of CDR3 regions. Each CDR3 protein gets one entry after TCRdb re-called the multiplex PCR reads with MiXCR. The sample has fewer than 500,000 distinct CDR3 sequences; 15% to 20% are singletons. The study, taken as a whole, reports: Lower TCR diversity was seen in persistent Graves' patients than in newly diagnosed ones.

The V gene lost 3 bases and the J gene lost 3 bases, with 15 bases spanning the gap. Germline CDR1 is SEHNR and CDR2 is FQNEAQ (reference sequence). The CDR3 is 15 residues long. This clonotype was found many times. What it binds is unknown. Time point given: newly diagnosed GD, antithyroid drugs for less than 3 months. PBMC RNA was the source of the TCR library. This sample also belongs to another study, concerning T cells in Graves' hyperthyroidism and ophthalmopathy.

The sample in question was peripheral blood mononuclear cells (PBMCs), obtained at new diagnosis, from a patient treated with antithyroid drugs. The receptor's source is a man aged 40-55 years with Graves disease. The chain employs TRBV7-9 and TRBJ2-7, with D perhaps TRBD1 or TRBD2 (5 bases each). For the CDR3, the DNA is TGTGCCAGCAGCTTCGCCGGGACCGACTTCTACGAGCAGTACTTC. Protein sequence: CASSFAGTDFYEQYF.